This TCR beta chain stems from a study of cytomegalovirus exposure and HLA in healthy donors. General study points: The authors reported that TCR beta sequences could predict HLA-A and HLA-B alleles. These predictions were accurate for most subjects in the first cohort. A later analysis, which compared TCR beta chains of equal frequency, found the HLA-associated ones more clonally expanded. Later analysis associated a missense DCLRE1C variant with TCR beta V- and J-gene trimming. Researchers counted roughly 150 TCR beta chains as cytomegalovirus-associated.

The PCR contained 60 Vbeta and 13 Jbeta primers. The assay was immunoSEQ multiplex PCR, and TCRdb's table has in-frame clones only and misses some. The sample holds around 120,000 clones; around 60% are singletons and the top ten take 8% to 10%. This clone came up a few times. Its antigen is as yet unknown. V trimming: 5 bases; J trimming: 3 bases; junction bases outside the gene matches: 6. The CDR3 is made up of 15 amino acids. Germline V gives CDR1 MNHNY, CDR2 SVGAGI (reference sequence). Sequencing input: PBMCs. The receptor comes from a man between 35 and 55 years old in good health and CMV-seropositive. The chain couples TRBV6-6 to TRBJ2-3; 9 bases are a match to TRBD1. The CDR3 here is CASSLGQGSTDTQYF. Written as DNA, the CDR3 is TGTGCCAGCAGTCTCGGACAGGGGTCTACAGATACGCAGTATTTT.